This is a list of T cell receptor beta chains from one sample in a study of T cell responses to AZD1222 COVID-19 vaccine. Sequencing used immunoSEQ multiplex PCR; TCRdb keeps in-frame clones, though not all of them. The sample records some 180,000 clones, roughly nine tenths being singletons. Sequences were derived from peripheral blood, sampled 28 days after the second AZD1222 dose. The receptors shown here come from an adult who received the AZD1222 COVID-19 vaccine. Each CDR3 is given with its conserved first and last residue. D genes are given only for firm matches. Only some rows state a clone size, as once, few, many or a class for expanded clones.

j_gene: TRBJ1-4
v_gene: TRBV5-5
d_gene: -
abundance: few
CDR3aa: CASSLEGHGGEKLFF
CDR3nt: TGTGCCAGCAGCTTGGAGGGACACGGAGGCGAAAAACTGTTTTTT

j_gene: TRBJ1-2
v_gene: TRBV6-2/TRBV6-3
d_gene: -
abundance: -
CDR3aa: CASSTHLTGNYGYTF
CDR3nt: TGTGCCAGCAGCACCCACCTGACAGGCAACTATGGCTACACCTTC

j_gene: TRBJ1-1
v_gene: TRBV7-9
d_gene: -
abundance: -
CDR3aa: CASSFTDGGGYTEAFF
CDR3nt: TGTGCCAGCAGCTTCACCGACGGGGGAGGGTACACTGAAGCTTTCTTT

j_gene: TRBJ1-2
v_gene: TRBV5-4
d_gene: -
abundance: -
CDR3aa: CASSLTGQIYGYTF
CDR3nt: TGTGCCAGCAGCTTAACGGGGCAGATCTATGGCTACACCTTC

j_gene: TRBJ2-1
v_gene: TRBV6-4
d_gene: TRBD2
abundance: medium-sized
CDR3aa: CASSDSMGGGADEQFF
CDR3nt: TGTGCCAGCAGTGACTCGATGGGCGGGGGGGCCGATGAGCAGTTCTTC

j_gene: TRBJ1-6
v_gene: TRBV30
d_gene: -
abundance: -
CDR3aa: CAWSVFQKNSPLHF
CDR3nt: TGTGCCTGGAGTGTATTTCAAAAAAATTCACCCCTCCACTTT

j_gene: TRBJ1-1
v_gene: TRBV6-4
d_gene: -
abundance: -
CDR3aa: CASSDSRGGYTEAFF
CDR3nt: TGTGCCAGCAGTGACTCGCGGGGAGGTTACACTGAAGCTTTCTTT

j_gene: TRBJ1-5
v_gene: TRBV18
d_gene: TRBD1
abundance: -
CDR3aa: CASSGQGNQPQHF
CDR3nt: TGTGCCAGCTCAGGACAGGGCAATCAGCCCCAGCATTTT

j_gene: TRBJ2-7
v_gene: TRBV6-2/TRBV6-3
d_gene: -
abundance: -
CDR3aa: CASSNKSHYEQYF
CDR3nt: TGTGCCAGCAGCAATAAATCCCACTACGAGCAGTACTTC

j_gene: TRBJ1-2
v_gene: TRBV4-1
d_gene: -
abundance: -
CDR3aa: CASSRMGGQGYTF
CDR3nt: TGCGCCAGCAGCCGTATGGGGGGCCAAGGCTACACCTTC

j_gene: TRBJ2-1
v_gene: TRBV4-1
d_gene: TRBD2
abundance: -
CDR3aa: CASSQRATSGNEQFF
CDR3nt: TGCGCCAGCAGCCAAAGGGCCACTAGCGGCAATGAGCAGTTCTTC

j_gene: TRBJ2-6
v_gene: TRBV7-7
d_gene: -
abundance: -
CDR3aa: CASSLSPDPGANVLTF
CDR3nt: TGTGCCAGCAGCTTAAGCCCCGATCCTGGGGCCAACGTCCTGACTTTC

j_gene: TRBJ2-5
v_gene: TRBV6-1
d_gene: -
abundance: -
CDR3aa: CASSEGLEMVTQYF
CDR3nt: TGTGCCAGCAGTGAGGGACTGGAGATGGTGACCCAGTACTTC

j_gene: TRBJ2-5
v_gene: TRBV9
d_gene: -
abundance: -
CDR3aa: CASSVGGVQETQYF
CDR3nt: TGTGCCAGCAGCGTAGGGGGTGTCCAAGAGACCCAGTACTTC

j_gene: TRBJ1-1
v_gene: TRBV27
d_gene: TRBD1
abundance: -
CDR3aa: CASSRGLTEAFF
CDR3nt: TGTGCCAGCAGCAGGGGGCTCACTGAAGCTTTCTTT

j_gene: TRBJ2-1
v_gene: TRBV27
d_gene: -
abundance: -
CDR3aa: CASSFSNEQFF
CDR3nt: TGTGCCAGCAGTTTCAGTAATGAGCAGTTCTTC

j_gene: TRBJ2-7
v_gene: TRBV2
d_gene: -
abundance: -
CDR3aa: CASSDEAGRTYEQYF
CDR3nt: TGTGCCAGCAGTGATGAGGCAGGGAGGACCTACGAGCAGTACTTC

j_gene: TRBJ1-6
v_gene: TRBV7-9
d_gene: -
abundance: -
CDR3aa: CASSLGTGAGWVPLHF
CDR3nt: TGTGCCAGCAGCTTGGGGACGGGGGCTGGATGGGTACCCCTCCACTTT

j_gene: TRBJ2-7
v_gene: TRBV29-1
d_gene: -
abundance: once
CDR3aa: CSVAAAGSPYEQYF
CDR3nt: TGCAGCGTAGCGGCGGCGGGGTCTCCCTACGAGCAGTACTTC

j_gene: TRBJ1-3
v_gene: TRBV2
d_gene: -
abundance: -
CDR3aa: CASGRASGNTIYF
CDR3nt: TGTGCCAGCGGGCGCGCCTCTGGAAACACCATATATTTT

j_gene: TRBJ2-7
v_gene: TRBV2
d_gene: -
abundance: -
CDR3aa: CASSEAGTETSHEQYF
CDR3nt: TGTGCCAGCAGTGAAGCAGGAACAGAGACCTCCCACGAGCAGTACTTC

j_gene: TRBJ2-7
v_gene: TRBV14
d_gene: -
abundance: -
CDR3aa: CASSARGHRTSSYEQYF
CDR3nt: TGTGCCAGCAGCGCAAGGGGACACAGAACAAGCTCCTACGAGCAGTACTTC

j_gene: TRBJ1-5
v_gene: TRBV5-1
d_gene: -
abundance: -
CDR3aa: CASSPRGEGNQPQHF
CDR3nt: TGCGCCAGCAGCCCCCGAGGAGAGGGCAATCAGCCCCAGCATTTT

j_gene: TRBJ1-2
v_gene: TRBV7-9
d_gene: -
abundance: few
CDR3aa: CATGSQGSSYYGYTF
CDR3nt: TGTGCCACCGGTAGCCAGGGGTCCTCTTATTATGGCTACACCTTC

j_gene: TRBJ2-3
v_gene: TRBV18
d_gene: -
abundance: -
CDR3aa: CASSSILTDTQYF
CDR3nt: TGTGCCAGCTCATCTATTCTAACAGATACGCAGTATTTT

j_gene: TRBJ2-1
v_gene: TRBV7-9
d_gene: -
abundance: -
CDR3aa: CASSAPRERGSYNEQFF
CDR3nt: TGTGCCAGCAGCGCCCCCCGGGAGAGGGGGTCCTACAATGAGCAGTTCTTC

j_gene: TRBJ2-7
v_gene: TRBV4-2
d_gene: -
abundance: few
CDR3aa: CASSQAGYVDEQYF
CDR3nt: TGTGCCAGCAGCCAAGCGGGGTACGTCGACGAGCAGTACTTC

j_gene: TRBJ2-5
v_gene: TRBV5-1
d_gene: -
abundance: -
CDR3aa: CASSFLDLETQYF
CDR3nt: TGCGCCAGCAGCTTCCTAGATCTGGAGACCCAGTACTTC